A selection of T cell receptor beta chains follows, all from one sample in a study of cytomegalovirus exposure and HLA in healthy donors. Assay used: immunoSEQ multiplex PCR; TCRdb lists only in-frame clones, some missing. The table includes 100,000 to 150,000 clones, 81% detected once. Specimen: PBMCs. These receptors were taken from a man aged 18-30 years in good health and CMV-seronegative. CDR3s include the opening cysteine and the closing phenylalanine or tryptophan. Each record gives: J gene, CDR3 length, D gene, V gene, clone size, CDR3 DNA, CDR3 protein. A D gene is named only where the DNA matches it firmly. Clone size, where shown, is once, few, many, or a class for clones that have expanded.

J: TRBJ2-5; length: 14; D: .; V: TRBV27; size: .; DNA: TGTGCCAGCAGTTTTACAGGGTTCTTGGAGACCCAGTACTTC; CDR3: CASSFTGFLETQYF
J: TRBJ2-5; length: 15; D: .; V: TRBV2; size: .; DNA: TGTGCCGAAAGGAGGCCACTCCGCCCCCAAGAGACCCAGTACTTC; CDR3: CAERRPLRPQETQYF
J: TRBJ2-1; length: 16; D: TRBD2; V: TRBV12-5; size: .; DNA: TGTGCTAGTGGTTTGGGTATAGCGGGGGGTCCGCATGAGCAGTTCTTC; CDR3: CASGLGIAGGPHEQFF
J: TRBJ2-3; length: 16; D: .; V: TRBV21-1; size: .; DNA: TGTGCCAGCAGCGTCTTACTCGGGGGGGCAACCGATACGCAGTATTTT; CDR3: CASSVLLGGATDTQYF
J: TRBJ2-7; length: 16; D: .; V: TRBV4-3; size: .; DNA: TGCGCCAGCAGCCCCTGGCTGGGGAGCGGCTCGTACGAGCAGTACTTC; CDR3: CASSPWLGSGSYEQYF
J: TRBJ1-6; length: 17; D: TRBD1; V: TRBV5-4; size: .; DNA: TGTGCCAGCAGCTTGCCGGGACAGGGGAGTGGAAATTCACCCCTCCACTTT; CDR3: CASSLPGQGSGNSPLHF
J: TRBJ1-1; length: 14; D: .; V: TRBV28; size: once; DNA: TGTGCCAGCAGTAGGGAGTCCCTGGTCACTGAAGCTTTCTTT; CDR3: CASSRESLVTEAFF
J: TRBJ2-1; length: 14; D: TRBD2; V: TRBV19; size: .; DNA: TGTGCCAGTAGCCTAGCGGGGGGGCCGAGGGAGCAGTTCTTC; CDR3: CASSLAGGPREQFF
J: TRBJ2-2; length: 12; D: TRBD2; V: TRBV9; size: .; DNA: TGTGCCAGCAGGCGGGGGACGGGGGAGCTGTTTTTT; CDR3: CASRRGTGELFF
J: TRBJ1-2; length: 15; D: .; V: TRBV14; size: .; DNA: TGTGCCAGCAGCCAAGATCTTTTCAGTTACTATGGCTACACCTTC; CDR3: CASSQDLFSYYGYTF
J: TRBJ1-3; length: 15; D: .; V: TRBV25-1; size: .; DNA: TGTGCCAGCAGTGAATATATGGGCCAGGGAAACACCATATATTTT; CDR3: CASSEYMGQGNTIYF
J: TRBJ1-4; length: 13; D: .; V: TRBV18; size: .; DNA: TGTGCCAGCTCACCAGGGACTGTCGAAAAACTGTTTTTT; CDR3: CASSPGTVEKLFF
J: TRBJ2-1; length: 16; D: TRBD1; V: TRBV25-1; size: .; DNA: TGTGCCAGCAGTGAATACTGGGACAGGGGGAGAAATGAGCAGTTCTTC; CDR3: CASSEYWDRGRNEQFF
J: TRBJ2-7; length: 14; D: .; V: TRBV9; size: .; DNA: TGTGCCAGCAGCGTAGACCAGGGGCCCCGTGAGCAGTACTTC; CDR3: CASSVDQGPREQYF
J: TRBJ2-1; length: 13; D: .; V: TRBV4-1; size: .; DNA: TGCGCCAGCAGCCCCAGACTCGGGGATGAGCAGTTCTTC; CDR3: CASSPRLGDEQFF
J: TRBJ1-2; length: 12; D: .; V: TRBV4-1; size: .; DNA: TGCGCCACCGCGACGGAGGGCTATGGCTACACCTTC; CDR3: CATATEGYGYTF
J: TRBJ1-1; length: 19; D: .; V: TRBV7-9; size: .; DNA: TGTGCCAGCAGCTTCTCCGAACCTCGGACAGTATCTGGGTGGTTCGAAGCTTTCTTT; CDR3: CASSFSEPRTVSGWFEAFF
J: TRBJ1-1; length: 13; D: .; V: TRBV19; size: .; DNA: TGTGCCAGTAGTTACCGGGGGAACACTGAAGCTTTCTTT; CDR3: CASSYRGNTEAFF
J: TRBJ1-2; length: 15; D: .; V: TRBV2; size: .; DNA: TGTGCCATAGTCCTTTCCAGGCTCTATACCGATGGCTACACCTTC; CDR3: CAIVLSRLYTDGYTF
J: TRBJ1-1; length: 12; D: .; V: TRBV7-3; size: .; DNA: TGTGCCAGCAGAAAGTCGGACAGTGAAGCTTTCTTT; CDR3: CASRKSDSEAFF
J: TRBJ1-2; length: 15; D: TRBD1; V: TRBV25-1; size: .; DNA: TGTGCCAGCAGTCCACCAGGGGGCTTGAGGCGAGGCTACACCTTC; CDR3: CASSPPGGLRRGYTF
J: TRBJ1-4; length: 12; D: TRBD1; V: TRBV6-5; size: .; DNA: TGTGCCAGCAGCAGAGGGGGCGAGGGACTGTTTTTT; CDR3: CASSRGGEGLFF
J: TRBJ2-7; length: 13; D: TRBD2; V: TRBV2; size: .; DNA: TGTGCCAGCAGGGGACTACTCGCATACGAGCAGTACTTC; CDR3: CASRGLLAYEQYF
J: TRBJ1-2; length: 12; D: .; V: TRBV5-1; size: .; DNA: TGCGCCAGCAGGGAGGGTGTGGTAGGCTACACCTTC; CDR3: CASREGVVGYTF
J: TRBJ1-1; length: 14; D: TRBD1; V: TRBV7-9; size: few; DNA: TGTGCCAGCAGCCCGGGACAGGGGTACGAAGAAGCTTTCTTT; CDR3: CASSPGQGYEEAFF
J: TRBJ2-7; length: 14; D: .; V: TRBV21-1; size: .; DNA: TGTGCCAGCAGCCCCCGAGAAGAGAACTACGAGCAGTACTTC; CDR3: CASSPREENYEQYF
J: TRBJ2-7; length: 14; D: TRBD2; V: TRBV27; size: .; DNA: TGTGCCAGCAAGGGACTAGCGAAGACCTACGAGCAGTACTTC; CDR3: CASKGLAKTYEQYF
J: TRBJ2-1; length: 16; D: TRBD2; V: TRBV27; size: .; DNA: TGTGCCAGCATTAGCGGGGGGGCTAGCTCCTACAATGAGCAGTTCTTC; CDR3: CASISGGASSYNEQFF
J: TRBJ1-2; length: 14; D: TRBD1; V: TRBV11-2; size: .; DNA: TGTGCCAGCAGCTTCAGGACAGGTCACTATGGCTACACCTTC; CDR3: CASSFRTGHYGYTF
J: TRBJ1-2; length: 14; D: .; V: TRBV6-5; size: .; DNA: TGTGCCAGCAGTTACTCGACGGAGAGATATGGCTACACCTTC; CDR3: CASSYSTERYGYTF
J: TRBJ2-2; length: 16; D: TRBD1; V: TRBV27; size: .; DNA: TGTGCCAGCACCCCCCTGACAGGGGCGAACACCGGGGAGCTGTTTTTT; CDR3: CASTPLTGANTGELFF
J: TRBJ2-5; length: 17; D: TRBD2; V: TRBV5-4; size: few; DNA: TGTGCCAGCAGTTCTACCCCGGGACTAGCCTCCGGTGAGACCCAGTACTTC; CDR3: CASSSTPGLASGETQYF
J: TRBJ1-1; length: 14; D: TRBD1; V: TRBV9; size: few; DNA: TGTGCCAGCAGCACAAAGGGGGCAGGGGGTGAAGCTTTCTTT; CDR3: CASSTKGAGGEAFF
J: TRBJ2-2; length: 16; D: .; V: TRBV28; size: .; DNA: TGTGCCAGCAGTTTAGGAGGGACAGCCCGCACCGGGGAGCTGTTTTTT; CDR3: CASSLGGTARTGELFF
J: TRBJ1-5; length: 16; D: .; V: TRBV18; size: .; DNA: TGTGCCAGCTCATCTGTCGGAGGAGGATTAAATCAGCCCCAGCATTTT; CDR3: CASSSVGGGLNQPQHF
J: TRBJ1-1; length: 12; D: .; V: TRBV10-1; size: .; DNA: TGCGCCAGCAGTGAGTCCGCAGGGTTATCTTTCTTT; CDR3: CASSESAGLSFF
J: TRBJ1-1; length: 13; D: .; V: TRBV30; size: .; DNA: TGTGCCTGGGCGGCAGGGGTGGGCACTGAAGCTTTCTTT; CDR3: CAWAAGVGTEAFF
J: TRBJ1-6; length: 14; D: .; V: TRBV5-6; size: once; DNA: TGTGCCAGCAGCTTGGTACCTAATGATTCACCCCTCCACTTT; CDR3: CASSLVPNDSPLHF
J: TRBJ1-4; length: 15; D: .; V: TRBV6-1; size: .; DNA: TGTGCCAGCAGTGACGGGATTCTATTGTTTGAAAAACTGTTTTTT; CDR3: CASSDGILLFEKLFF
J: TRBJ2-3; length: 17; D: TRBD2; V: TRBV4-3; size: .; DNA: TGCGCCAGCAGCCAAGTAGCGGGGCCCCTTCAAACAGATACGCAGTATTTT; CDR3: CASSQVAGPLQTDTQYF
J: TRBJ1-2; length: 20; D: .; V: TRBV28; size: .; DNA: TGTGCCAGCAGTTCCCTGATAAAGGGGGGGACACAATCCAGTAACTATGGCTACACCTTC; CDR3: CASSSLIKGGTQSSNYGYTF
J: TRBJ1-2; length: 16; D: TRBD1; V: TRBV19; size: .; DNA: TGTGCCAGTATTGGAACAGGGGGGGGACGTCACTATGGCTACACCTTC; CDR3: CASIGTGGGRHYGYTF
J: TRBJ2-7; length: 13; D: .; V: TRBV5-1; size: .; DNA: TGCGCCAGCAGCGACTTAGGGGGTTGGGAGCAGTACTTC; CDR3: CASSDLGGWEQYF
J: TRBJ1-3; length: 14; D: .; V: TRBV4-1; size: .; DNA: TGCGCCAGCAGCCAAGGGCTCCTTGGAAACACCATATATTTT; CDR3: CASSQGLLGNTIYF
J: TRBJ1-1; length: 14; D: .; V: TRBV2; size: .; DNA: TGTGCCAGCAGTGAAGCGTTACAGCTTCCTGAAGCTTTCTTT; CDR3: CASSEALQLPEAFF